This record looks at one TCR beta chain sequence and its context. What antigen it recognizes has not been identified. No clone much larger than this one lies a single base away; base qualities are absent. These data originate in a study of T cell repertoires in cytomegalovirus infection (dated by TCRdb to 2018 to 2020). Looking at the study overall: Donor HLA type was relevant to the analysis, because carriage of CMV infection together with the matching HLA type was indicated by public TCR beta signatures.

Sequencing took place on an Illumina HiSeq 1500. TCRdb passed the public sequencing reads through fastp at Q25 and MiXCR, retaining productive beta sequences. Entries are consolidated by CDR3 protein sequence, retaining the most common genes and DNA. The sample table lists some 180,000 distinct CDR3 sequences, 17% of them with a count of one. Around 27% of the sample comes from the top ten. Results the study describes overall, beyond this receptor: Carriers of CMV infection plus the relevant HLA type were discriminated by the cumulative frequency of public TCR beta family members in the study cohort and in an independent approximately 360-donor cohort. The ex vivo response was dominated by HLA-C-restricted CMV-specific TCR beta clonotypes, which also provided the single most frequent clonotype in two of eight donors.

Input material: CD8+ T cells from PBMCs. The source is a human donor in good health (CMV status not recorded). Some clones in this sample may be carry-over from other donors' samples.

The nucleotides read TGTGCCAGCAGCTTTCGACTGGAGGAGCAGTACTTC. Its translation is CASSFRLEEQYF. The receptor chain draws on TRBV7-2 and TRBJ2-7, with no confident D gene call. V and J are truncated by 3 bases and 7 bases respectively, leaving an intervening sequence of 10 bases. Reading from cysteine to phenylalanine, the CDR3 counts 12 amino acids. Only CDR3 DNA remains: 36 bases, in frame from the first base. For CDR1 and CDR2, the germline V gene lists SGHTA and FQGNSA.